The TCR beta chain described here comes from a study of molecular identifiers for immune sequencing clone quantification (dated by TCRdb to about 2018). Some background on the complete study: In a replicate experiment, RNA from roughly 20,000 or 100,000 naive CD8 T cells was split into five aliquots, four of which were sequenced. CD8 T cells were used in a methods study to benchmark molecular-identifier clustering-based TCR repertoire sequencing (MIDCIRS) and TCR RNA copy counting. Study-level results and caveats: Spiked-in Jurkat TCR RNA equivalent to a single cell was reported to be detectable even among one million naive CD8 T cells. Modeling indicated around 3.2 TCR RNA copies recovered per cell, compared with 7.5 to 10 by digital PCR, which implies a capture efficiency of approximately 30%. Clones above 20 RNA copies held over 97% of molecules in CMV-specific effector cells but under 1% in naive cells. When barcode sub-clustering was omitted, TCR diversity was inflated by chimeric consensus sequences, with chimeras reaching as high as 47%. Naive libraries contained spiked-in Jurkat TCR RNA (approximately ten copies' worth), which is not part of the donor repertoire. Highly expanded clone sizes could be underestimated if identical TCR molecules share a barcode.

For this chain, trimming is 7 bases at the V end and 0 bases at the J end, and the number of junction bases without a gene match is 11. CDR1 DFQATT and CDR2 SNEGSKA are derived from the germline V gene (reference sequence). There are 15 amino acids in the CDR3, from cysteine to phenylalanine inclusive. Only CDR3 DNA is held: 45 bases, read in frame from base 1. This clonotype was counted between two and nine times. The specificity of this receptor is unknown. The record has no base qualities; no much larger clone is one base away. Library preparation used PCR. Sequenced using a NextSeq 500. Bulk TCR libraries were made following a previously described method, with the TCR primers given in Table S5. Purification of total RNA was performed with the Qiagen AllPrep DNA/RNA kit. Before analysis, reads from multiple sequencing runs of one library were combined. In the paper's pipeline: Reads were retained only if their TCR constant sequence matched exactly, and those retained reads were trimmed to 150 nt and grouped according to their 12-nt molecular barcodes. Reads within each barcode group were sub-clustered using a 15% Levenshtein threshold, and quality-weighted consensus sequences were constructed for each RNA molecule. Non-functional sequences were discarded, and so were lower-count sequences lying one edit away from another sequence. On the basis of fitting two negative binomial distributions, barcode sub-clusters with fewer than 20% of the maximum read count were discarded. TCRdb ran its own pipeline on the public reads, namely fastp trimming at Q25 and MiXCR clone calling, and kept in-frame beta chains. One record per CDR3 amino acid sequence lists the most common genes and DNA. What appears here as the V and J calls and clone size reflects TCRdb's work, not the paper's. Within this sample are 400,000 to 600,000 distinct CDR3 sequences, with 25% of them counted one time only. Jointly, the top ten make up roughly 0.77% of the sample.

Libraries of naive CD8 T cells were built from anywhere between about 20,000 and 1,000,000 sorted cells, with 10%, 30% or 50% of the purified RNA used. Naive CD8 T cells, defined as CD8+CD4-CCR7+CD45RA+, were FACS-sorted into RLT Plus buffer on a BD FACSAria II. To test detection sensitivity, Jurkat RNA equivalent to ten TCR copies was spiked into samples of roughly 19,000-1,000,000 naive CD8 T cells. Enrichment of CD8 T cells was done with RosetteSep CD8+ T Cell Enrichment Cocktail plus Ficoll-Paque, and ACK red cell lysis came afterward. Material for sequencing was naive CD8+ T cells from blood, with Jurkat cell RNA spiked in. The sample's cell subset or site label, decoded: FACS-sorted CD8+CD4-CCR7+CD45RA+ naive T cells. This chain joins TRBV20-1 to TRBJ2-7; 8 central bases correspond to TRBD1. The sequence was obtained from a human donor in good health. Some libraries in this study had Jurkat cell RNA spiked in. The sequenced DNA is TGCAGTGTTATATTAGACAGGGGTCACTCCTACGAGCAGTACTTC. This gives the protein CSVILDRGHSYEQYF.